This TCR beta chain was retrieved from a study of blood T cell repertoires in COVID-19. Background on the study: Whether acute or convalescent, the COVID-19 samples came from the United States, Italy and Spain. T cells, B-cell-depleted T cells, or PBMCs provided the cDNA or gDNA that served as material.

The V end lost 1 base, the J end lost 7 bases, and 13 bases lay between the germline ends. The length of the CDR3 is 14 residues. Germline V CDR1 and CDR2: SNHLY, FYNNEI. As processed by the authors: Scientists estimated how many nucleated cells there were by amplifying reference gene primers. Using immunoSEQ multiplex PCR, the repertoire was profiled, and TCRdb retains in-frame clones only, with some absent. The V and J calls and clone size come from that table; D and trimming were worked out from the DNA. The sample lists 300,000 to 450,000 clones; 70% to 90% were seen once. The V and J genes are TRBV2 and TRBJ1-2, with D possibly being TRBD1 (6 bases). The sequenced sample consisted of peripheral blood. This TCR was recovered from a human donor in a cohort sampled during active COVID-19. CDR3 sequence (DNA): TGTGCCAGCAGTGAAGTGGGGGCGCTTGGTGGCTACACCTTC. This sequence encodes CASSEVGALGGYTF.